The 5 T cell receptor beta chains below all came from one sample that was sequenced in a study of T cells after yellow fever vaccination. TCRdb reanalysed the 5' RACE reads using MiXCR and keeps one entry per CDR3 protein. The sample includes approximately 85,000 distinct CDR3 sequences, 10% to 15% of them seen just once. Sequences were derived from CD8+ T cells not binding an NS4B(214-222) dextramer, sorted from PBMCs, sampled around 3 weeks after the first yellow fever vaccination. The origin of the receptors is a man younger than 35 who received the YFV17D yellow fever vaccine.

This clonotype was seen at least ten times. This sequence joins TRBV6-5 and TRBJ2-2; 10 bases match TRBD1. V was pared by 3 bases and J by 7 bases, with 5 bases of the junction left unmatched. Germline-derived CDR1 and CDR2 are MNHEY and SVGAGI. This CDR3 contains 15 residues. CDR3 residues: CASSYRDRGRGELFF. CDR3 coding DNA: TGTGCCAGCAGTTATCGGGACAGGGGTCGCGGGGAGCTGTTTTTT.

The chain couples TRBV9 to TRBJ1-5; a possible D gene is TRBD1 (6 bases). The CDR3 runs to 14 residues. CDR1 SGDLS and CDR2 YYNGEE come from the germline V gene. V lost 7 bases and J lost 1, with 12 bases in between. The CDR3 loop is CASGEGGSNQPQHF. Written as DNA, the CDR3 is TGTGCCAGCGGAGAGGGGGGGAGCAATCAGCCCCAGCATTTT. The variable domain in full, with the rest retrieved from reference TRBV9 and TRBJ1-5, is DSGVTQTPKHLITATGQRVTLRCSPRSGDLSVYWYQQSLDQGLQFLIQYYNGEERAKGNILERFSAQQFPDLHSELNLSSLELGDSALYFCASGEGGSNQPQHFGDGTRLSIL.

This clonotype was counted only a few times. The chain has TRBV25-1 and TRBJ1-1, with D tentatively TRBD1 (6 bases). CDR1 MGHDK and CDR2 SYGVNS come from the germline V gene. Trimming removed 4 bases from V and 4 bases from J, with 16 bases in between. The CDR3 consists of 15 residues. The CDR3 DNA reads TGTGCCAGCAGTGCAACCGGGGGCGGGTTCACTGAAGCTTTCTTT. This codes for CASSATGGGFTEAFF.

This clonotype has more than one count but fewer than ten. This rearrangement joins TRBV20-1 to TRBJ1-1; D possibly corresponds to TRBD1 (5 bases). Trimming took off 6 bases at V and 1 base at J, with 15 bases between the two ends. The CDR3 has 14 amino acids. Germline CDR1 reads DFQATT; CDR2 reads SNEGSKA (reference sequence). The CDR3: CSATLGEPNTEAFF. The CDR3 DNA follows: TGCAGTGCCACCCTGGGGGAACCGAACACTGAAGCTTTCTTT.

The chain uses TRBV10-1 and TRBJ2-7; 8 bases match TRBD2. Looked up from germline, CDR1 is WNHNN and CDR2 is SYGVQD (reference sequence). This CDR3 comprises 15 residues. V shed 3 bases, J shed 0 bases, and the junction held 4 bases outside the gene matches. The CDR3: CASSDLAGGSYEQYF. The CDR3 DNA reads as TGCGCCAGCAGTGATTTGGCGGGAGGCTCCTACGAGCAGTACTTC.